This TCR beta chain was documented in a study of PD-L1 blockade in urothelial cancer. The overall study: Patients' prior chemotherapy regimens numbered 0 to 3. Regarding the study as a whole: TCR clonality was measured in pretreatment peripheral blood. Clonality below the median predicted better survival.

Between the trimmed V and J ends, which lost 2 bases and 0 bases, there was a span of 8 bases. CDR3 length: 16 amino acids. The germline gives CDR1 MNHEY, CDR2 SVGAGI. Each PCR received spiked synthetic TCR analog templates. TCRdb's copy holds only in-frame clones and misses some; the assay was immunoSEQ multiplex PCR. This table holds fewer than 45,000 clones, around 83% found once. Note on this clone: Its antigen is unknown.

The source material was PBMCs, sampled around atezolizumab (anti-PD-L1) treatment. The rearrangement links TRBV6-5 to TRBJ1-6; a weak D match, TRBD1 (5 bases). The receptor was isolated from a man in his fifties or sixties with urothelial cancer. CDR3: CASSYGGSSYNSPLHF. CDR3 sequence (DNA): TGTGCCAGCAGTTACGGGGGGAGCTCCTATAATTCACCCCTCCACTTT.